The 9 T cell receptor beta chains in this list originate from one sample, sequenced in a study of T cell responses to AZD1222 COVID-19 vaccine. TCRdb's table, derived via immunoSEQ multiplex PCR, lists solely in-frame clones and lacks some. The data contain some 120,000 clones, 87% of them singletons. Sequenced material: peripheral blood, taken on day 0 of AZD1222 vaccination. The receptor source for this set is an adult in good health.

The gene calls are TRBV6-2 or TRBV6-3 and TRBJ1-1, with D tentatively TRBD1 (6 bases). From germline, CDR1 is MNHEY and CDR2 SVGEGT. Trimming took 2 bases from V and 4 from J, leaving 20 bases between them. This CDR3 spans 17 amino acids. This CDR3 reads CASSYRRDIVDVTEAFF. CDR3 DNA sequence: TGTGCCAGCAGTTACAGGAGGGACATCGTCGATGTCACTGAAGCTTTCTTT.

V usage is TRBV10-3 and J usage is TRBJ1-4, with 9 bases matching TRBD1. V trimming: 8 bases; J trimming: 6 bases; junction bases outside the gene matches: 4. CDR3 size: 13 residues. The germline gives CDR1 ENHRY, CDR2 SYGVKD. For the CDR3, the DNA is TGTGCCATCCGGGACAGGGTGGATGAAAAACTGTTTTTT. It yields the protein CAIRDRVDEKLFF.

In DNA form, the CDR3 reads TGTGCCAGCAGCTTGTTGGGTGGGCGCCTTGGGACAGATACGCAGTATTTT. It codes for CASSLLGGRLGTDTQYF. The V and J genes are TRBV5-4 and TRBJ2-3; D is ambiguous. V lost 1 base and J 3 bases, leaving 18 bases between the germline ends. The CDR3 loop spans 17 amino acids. Germline CDR1 is SGHNT and CDR2 is YYREEE (reference sequence).

The chain links TRBV7-8 to TRBJ2-5; TRBD1 might be the D (6 bases). Germline assignment: CDR1 SGHVS and CDR2 FQNEAQ. This CDR3 spans 16 amino acids. With 0 bases removed from V and 1 base from J, the gap between germline ends came to 12 bases. CDR3 sequence: CASSLAGAAFQETQYF. The CDR3 DNA sequence: TGTGCCAGCAGCTTAGCGGGGGCAGCCTTCCAAGAGACCCAGTACTTC.

The chain joins TRBV10-3 to TRBJ2-1, with a tentative D call TRBD2 (5 bases). The CDR3 runs to 15 residues. V was clipped by 4 bases and J by 6 bases, with 16 bases between them. Germline values: CDR1 ENHRY, CDR2 SYGVKD. CDR3 nucleotides: TGTGCCATCAGTGCTTCTTCAGAGGGCTCCAATGAGCAGTTCTTC. It yields the protein CAISASSEGSNEQFF.

This clone was observed a few times. This sequence joins TRBV9 and TRBJ2-1; D is possibly TRBD1 or TRBD2 (5 bases each). The germline gives CDR1 SGDLS, CDR2 YYNGEE. V was cut by 6 bases and J by 10 bases, with 23 bases left in between. The CDR3 covers 15 residues. In nucleotides, the CDR3 is TGTGCCAGCACCCCTACGGTGGGGACCTCCGGCGAGCAGTTCTTC. As protein: CASTPTVGTSGEQFF.

This clone showed up just once. The J gene is TRBJ1-2, the V gene TRBV25-1; D uncertain. The germline V gene has CDR1 MGHDK and CDR2 SYGVNS. This CDR3 comprises 12 residues. The germline V and J ends were trimmed by 4 bases and 7 bases, with 10 bases remaining between them. DNA for the CDR3: TGTGCCAGCAGTGCTGTGCGGTCTGGCTACACCTTC. As protein: CASSAVRSGYTF.

This clone appeared a few times. The chain has TRBV13 and TRBJ2-5; D perhaps matches TRBD2 (6 bases). V gave up 5 bases and J gave up 5 bases, with 18 bases separating them. This CDR3 has 15 residues. CDR1 and CDR2 (germline): PRHDT, FYEKMQ (reference sequence). DNA of the CDR3: TGTGCCAGCAGCGAAGCCGGGACTGGAGGGGAGACCCAGTACTTC. Protein sequence: CASSEAGTGGETQYF.

V and J are TRBV4-1 and TRBJ2-3; 12 nucleotides match TRBD2. Germline CDR1 reads MGHRA; CDR2 reads YSYEKL. The CDR3 extends over 17 amino acids. The J segment lost 4 bases and the V segment lost 4 bases, leaving 9 bases of the junction unmatched. Here the CDR3 reads CASSRGLAGGPADTQYF. CDR3 DNA sequence: TGCGCCAGCAGCCGGGGTCTAGCGGGGGGGCCGGCAGATACGCAGTATTTT.